Listed below are T cell receptor beta chains from one sample, sequenced in a study of blood T cells in healthy people across ages. TCRdb re-analysed the 5' RACE reads in MiXCR, keeping a single row per CDR3 protein. Of around 800,000 distinct CDR3 sequences listed, around a quarter are singletons. This sample also appeared in a second study, on T cells of mothers and their children.

Sequenced: blood. The receptors derive from a boy between 5 and 17 years old in good health. Both conserved end residues are part of each CDR3. The D gene is left open where the match is weak.

cdr3_aa	v_call	j_call	d_call
CATRSGNTIYF	TRBV10-3	TRBJ1-3	-
CAISVRQGGVTQYF	TRBV10-3	TRBJ2-5	-
CSARVLEFVADTRYF	TRBV20-1	TRBJ2-3	-
CASDDRGDSGANVLTF	TRBV6-2/TRBV6-3	TRBJ2-6	TRBD1
CASSSNRDRGLDEQYF	TRBV28	TRBJ2-7	TRBD1
CASSFRRSSYNEQFF	TRBV28	TRBJ2-1	-
CSARAQGEETQYF	TRBV20-1	TRBJ2-5	-
CACSPRDRGPSGNTIYF	TRBV9	TRBJ1-3	TRBD1
CASSLSRSGSPLHF	TRBV13	TRBJ1-6	-
CASSYSGEGKGYTF	TRBV6-6	TRBJ1-2	-
CASSIGAAESSYNEQFF	TRBV19	TRBJ2-1	-
CASSQDPRGNDYGYTF	TRBV3-1	TRBJ1-2	TRBD1
CSASSPEGAKNIQYF	TRBV20-1	TRBJ2-4	-
CASSPYWGATYEQYF	TRBV14	TRBJ2-7	-
CASSPVGQLNEKLFF	TRBV6-6	TRBJ1-4	-
CASRLGHRSQETQYF	TRBV6-5	TRBJ2-5	-
CASSVDGDTQYF	TRBV28	TRBJ2-3	-
CASSLARDGYNTEAFF	TRBV5-1	TRBJ1-1	-
CASTPGDREQPNEQFF	TRBV7-9	TRBJ2-1	TRBD1
CASSFESNYGYTF	TRBV7-9	TRBJ1-2	-
CASSFQTRTVRDEQFF	TRBV12-3/TRBV12-4	-	-
CASSRKRDTQYF	TRBV14	TRBJ2-3	-
CASSYNRGQLQETQYF	TRBV6-2/TRBV6-3	TRBJ2-5	TRBD1
CASSQDLEGAPYGYTF	TRBV3-1	TRBJ1-2	-
CASSQGRQGDNQPQHF	TRBV14	TRBJ1-5	TRBD1
CASSLAGLVETQYF	TRBV7-9	TRBJ2-5	-
CASSQEGEAGGQTDTQYF	TRBV3-1	TRBJ2-3	TRBD2
CASSPNGQGAGEQYF	TRBV6-5	TRBJ2-7	TRBD1
CASSFDSLTPTGELFF	TRBV7-9	TRBJ2-2	-
CASSFRDRAYGYTF	TRBV5-5	TRBJ1-2	TRBD1
CASSSRQGRHEQYF	TRBV7-9	-	TRBD1
CANSVTGTGPYEQYF	TRBV3-1	TRBJ2-7	TRBD1
CASSSMGRDEQYF	TRBV11-2	-	-
CASSLEGTGEETQYF	TRBV7-6	TRBJ2-5	TRBD1
CSVEAGSTTDEQYF	TRBV29-1	-	-
CASTHTSGWGDTQYF	TRBV7-2	TRBJ2-3	TRBD2
CASSRRDRLETQYF	TRBV3-1	TRBJ2-5	TRBD1
CASSSRSSDIQYF	TRBV3-1	TRBJ2-4	-
CASSLYLLRDRGPTLHF	TRBV5-1	TRBJ1-6	TRBD1
CASSPRGGLEGYTF	TRBV5-1	TRBJ1-2	TRBD1
CASGSGTGSYEQYF	TRBV12-5	TRBJ2-7	TRBD1
CSAGWGSYNEQFF	TRBV29-1	TRBJ2-1	-
CSAPRQGAMNTEAFF	TRBV20-1	TRBJ1-1	TRBD1
CASGFFLANTGELFF	TRBV12-5	TRBJ2-2	-
CSPSGTSGGPGETQYF	TRBV20-1	TRBJ2-5	TRBD2
CATRANSGEQYF	TRBV24-1	TRBJ2-7	-
CACSEYAEAFF	TRBV25-1	TRBJ1-1	-
CASSLPPGLAGDTDTQYF	TRBV3-1	TRBJ2-3	TRBD2
CSARDREASSVKETQYF	TRBV20-1	TRBJ2-5	-
CASSLNGHEQYF	TRBV12-3/TRBV12-4	TRBJ2-7	-
CASSWGAVAKNIQYF	TRBV5-1	TRBJ2-4	-
CSVDRGYNTEAFF	TRBV29-1	TRBJ1-1	TRBD1
CASSTSETSGGAEVYEQYF	TRBV9	-	TRBD2
CASSVQIKGGTQYF	TRBV12-3/TRBV12-4	TRBJ2-5	-
CAGSSMTSFHEQFF	TRBV11-2	-	TRBD2
CASSPRGPNTDTQYF	TRBV6-4	TRBJ2-3	TRBD1
CASSLITLQETQYF	TRBV7-9	TRBJ2-5	-
CASSARGGRYGYTF	TRBV7-2	TRBJ1-2	-
CASSTSGGAQETQYF	TRBV7-9	TRBJ2-5	TRBD2